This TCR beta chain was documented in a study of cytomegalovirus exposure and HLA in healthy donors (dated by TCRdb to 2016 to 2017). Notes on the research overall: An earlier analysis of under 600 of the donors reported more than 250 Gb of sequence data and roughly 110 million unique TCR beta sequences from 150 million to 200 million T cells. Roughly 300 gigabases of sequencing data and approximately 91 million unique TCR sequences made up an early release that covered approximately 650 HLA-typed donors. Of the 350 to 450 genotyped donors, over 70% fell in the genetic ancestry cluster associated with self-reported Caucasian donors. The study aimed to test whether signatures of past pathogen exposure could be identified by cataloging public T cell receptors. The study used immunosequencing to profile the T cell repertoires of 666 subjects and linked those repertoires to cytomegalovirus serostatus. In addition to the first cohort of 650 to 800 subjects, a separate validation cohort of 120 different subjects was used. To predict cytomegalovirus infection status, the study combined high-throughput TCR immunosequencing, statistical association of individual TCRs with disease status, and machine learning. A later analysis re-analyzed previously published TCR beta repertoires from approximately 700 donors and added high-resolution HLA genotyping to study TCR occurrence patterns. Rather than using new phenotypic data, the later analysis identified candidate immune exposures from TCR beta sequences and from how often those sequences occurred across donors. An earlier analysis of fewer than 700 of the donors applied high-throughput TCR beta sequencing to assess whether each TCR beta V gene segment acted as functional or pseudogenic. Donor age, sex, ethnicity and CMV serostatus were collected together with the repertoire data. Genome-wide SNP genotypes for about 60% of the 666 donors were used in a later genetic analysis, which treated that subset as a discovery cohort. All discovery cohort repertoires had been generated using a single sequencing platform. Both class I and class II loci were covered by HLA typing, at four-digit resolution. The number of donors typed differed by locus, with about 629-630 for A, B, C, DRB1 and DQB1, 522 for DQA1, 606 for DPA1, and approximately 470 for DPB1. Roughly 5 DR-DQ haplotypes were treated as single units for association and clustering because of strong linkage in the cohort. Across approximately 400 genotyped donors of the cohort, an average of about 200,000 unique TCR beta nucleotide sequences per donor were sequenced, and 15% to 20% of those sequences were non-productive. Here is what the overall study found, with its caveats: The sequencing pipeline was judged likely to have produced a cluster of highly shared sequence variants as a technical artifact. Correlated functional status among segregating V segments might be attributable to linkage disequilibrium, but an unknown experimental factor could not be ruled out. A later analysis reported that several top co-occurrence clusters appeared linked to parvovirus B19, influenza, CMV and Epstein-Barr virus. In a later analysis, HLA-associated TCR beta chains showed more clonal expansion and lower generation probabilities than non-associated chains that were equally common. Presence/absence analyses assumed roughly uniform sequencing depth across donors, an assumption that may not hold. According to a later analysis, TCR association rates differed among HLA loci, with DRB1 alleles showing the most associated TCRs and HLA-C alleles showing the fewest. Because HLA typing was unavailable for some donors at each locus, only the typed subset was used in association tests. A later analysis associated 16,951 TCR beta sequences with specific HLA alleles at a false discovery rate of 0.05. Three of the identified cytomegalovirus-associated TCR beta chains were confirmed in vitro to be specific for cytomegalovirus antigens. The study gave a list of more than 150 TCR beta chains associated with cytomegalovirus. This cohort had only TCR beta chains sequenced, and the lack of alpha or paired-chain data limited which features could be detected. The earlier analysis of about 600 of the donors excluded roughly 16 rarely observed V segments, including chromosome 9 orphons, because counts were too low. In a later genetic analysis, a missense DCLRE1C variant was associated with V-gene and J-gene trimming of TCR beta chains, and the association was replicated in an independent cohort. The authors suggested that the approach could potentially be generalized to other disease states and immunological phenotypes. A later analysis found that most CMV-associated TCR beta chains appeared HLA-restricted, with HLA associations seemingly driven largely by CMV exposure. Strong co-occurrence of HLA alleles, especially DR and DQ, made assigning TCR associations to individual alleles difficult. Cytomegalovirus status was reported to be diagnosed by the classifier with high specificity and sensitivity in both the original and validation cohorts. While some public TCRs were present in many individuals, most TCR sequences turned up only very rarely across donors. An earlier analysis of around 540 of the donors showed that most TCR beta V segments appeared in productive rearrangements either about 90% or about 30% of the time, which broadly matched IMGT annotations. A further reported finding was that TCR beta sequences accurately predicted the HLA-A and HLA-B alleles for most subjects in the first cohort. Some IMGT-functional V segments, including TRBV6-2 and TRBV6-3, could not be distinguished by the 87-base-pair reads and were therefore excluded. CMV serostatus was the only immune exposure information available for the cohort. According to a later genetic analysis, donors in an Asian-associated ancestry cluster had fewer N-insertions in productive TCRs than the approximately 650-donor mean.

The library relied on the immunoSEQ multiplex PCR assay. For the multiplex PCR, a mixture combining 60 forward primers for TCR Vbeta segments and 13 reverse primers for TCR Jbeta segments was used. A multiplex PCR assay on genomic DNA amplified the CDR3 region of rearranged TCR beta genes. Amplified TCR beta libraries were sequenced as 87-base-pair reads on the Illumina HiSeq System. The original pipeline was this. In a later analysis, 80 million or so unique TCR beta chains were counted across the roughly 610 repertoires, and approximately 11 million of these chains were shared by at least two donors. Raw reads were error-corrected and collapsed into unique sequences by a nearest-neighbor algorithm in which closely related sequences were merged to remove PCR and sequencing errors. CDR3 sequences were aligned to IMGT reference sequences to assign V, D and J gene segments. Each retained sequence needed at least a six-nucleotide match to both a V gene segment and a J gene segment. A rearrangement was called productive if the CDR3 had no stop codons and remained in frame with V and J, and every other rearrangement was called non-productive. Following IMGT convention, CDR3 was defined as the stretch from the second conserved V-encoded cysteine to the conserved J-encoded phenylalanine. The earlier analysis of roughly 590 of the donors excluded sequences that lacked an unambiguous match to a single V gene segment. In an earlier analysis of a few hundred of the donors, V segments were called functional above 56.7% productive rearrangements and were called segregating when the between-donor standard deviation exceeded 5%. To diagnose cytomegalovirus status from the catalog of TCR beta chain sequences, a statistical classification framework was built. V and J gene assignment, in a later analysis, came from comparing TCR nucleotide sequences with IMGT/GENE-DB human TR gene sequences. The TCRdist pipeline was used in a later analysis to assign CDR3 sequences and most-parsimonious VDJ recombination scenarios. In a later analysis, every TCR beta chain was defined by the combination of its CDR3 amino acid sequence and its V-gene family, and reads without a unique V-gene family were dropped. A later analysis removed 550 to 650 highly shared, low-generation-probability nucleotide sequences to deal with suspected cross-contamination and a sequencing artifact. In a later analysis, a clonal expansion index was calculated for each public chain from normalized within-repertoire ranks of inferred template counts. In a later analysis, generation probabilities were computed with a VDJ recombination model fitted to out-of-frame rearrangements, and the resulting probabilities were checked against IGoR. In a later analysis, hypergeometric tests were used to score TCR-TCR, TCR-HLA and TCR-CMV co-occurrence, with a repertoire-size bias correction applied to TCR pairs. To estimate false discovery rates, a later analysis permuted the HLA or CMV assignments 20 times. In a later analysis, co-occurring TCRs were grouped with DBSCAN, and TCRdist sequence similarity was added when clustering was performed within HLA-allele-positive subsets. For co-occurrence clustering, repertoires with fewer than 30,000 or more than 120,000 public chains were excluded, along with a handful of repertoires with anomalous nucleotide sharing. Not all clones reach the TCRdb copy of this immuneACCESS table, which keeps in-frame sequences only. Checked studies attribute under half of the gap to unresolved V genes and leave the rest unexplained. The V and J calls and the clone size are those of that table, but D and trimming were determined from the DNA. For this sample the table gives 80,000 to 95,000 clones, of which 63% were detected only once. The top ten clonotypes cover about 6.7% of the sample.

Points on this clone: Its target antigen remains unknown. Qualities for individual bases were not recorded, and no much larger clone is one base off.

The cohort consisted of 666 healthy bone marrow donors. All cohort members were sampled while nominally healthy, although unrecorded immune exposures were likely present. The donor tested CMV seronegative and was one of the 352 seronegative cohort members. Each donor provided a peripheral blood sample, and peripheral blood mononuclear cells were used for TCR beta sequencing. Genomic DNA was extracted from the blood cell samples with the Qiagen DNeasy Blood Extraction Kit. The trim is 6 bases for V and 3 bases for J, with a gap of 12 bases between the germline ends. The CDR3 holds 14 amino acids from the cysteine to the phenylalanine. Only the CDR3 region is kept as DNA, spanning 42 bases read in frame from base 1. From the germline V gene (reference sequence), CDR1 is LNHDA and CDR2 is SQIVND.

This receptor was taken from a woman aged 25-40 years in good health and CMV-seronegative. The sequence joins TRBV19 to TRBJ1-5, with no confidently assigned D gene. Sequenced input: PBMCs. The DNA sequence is TGTGCCAGTAGCCCTAGCTCCTTCAATCAGCCCCAGCATTTT. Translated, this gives CASSPSSFNQPQHF.